This T cell receptor (beta chain) was recorded in a study of T cells in Graves' hyperthyroidism and ophthalmopathy. Study-level results: Most thyroid-expanded clonotypes above 0.001 were also found in blood.

Each patient was aged 18 to 65 and had newly diagnosed hyperthyroidism of under 2 months' duration. Trimming pared 5 bases from V and 9 bases from J, leaving 15 bases between. CDR3 length: 13 amino acids. Germline values: CDR1 SGHRS, CDR2 YFSETQ. This clonotype occurred a few times. Its antigen is not known. Using RNA transcripts as the source, TCR beta CDR3 regions were amplified. The HTBI primer set served for first-round RT-PCR of the TCR CDR3. TCRdb called the multiplex PCR reads again in MiXCR, with one record for every CDR3 protein. The sample includes some 440,000 distinct CDR3 sequences, 15% to 19% of them seen just once.

The sequence came from a woman between 18 and 30 years old with Graves' hyperthyroidism. The source material was blood. The chain has TRBV5-1 and TRBJ2-1, with D perhaps TRBD1 (5 bases). CDR3 coding DNA: TGCGCCAGCAGGCCATTACCACAGGTTGAGCAGTTCTTC. Its protein is CASRPLPQVEQFF.